Listed here are 9 T cell receptor beta chains from one sample, sequenced in a study of CD8 T cells in Susac syndrome. Reverse transcription of about 0.45 to 1 ug RNA was carried out with random hexamers. TCRdb reprocessed the immunoSEQ multiplex PCR reads with MiXCR, giving one entry per CDR3 protein. In the table there are about 190,000 distinct CDR3 sequences, roughly 94% of which are singletons. What was sequenced was CD8+ T cells from PBMCs. These receptors came from a human donor with Susac syndrome.

This CDR3 is CASSLGTSGARGYF. CDR3 in DNA: TGTGCCAGCAGTCTAGGGACTAGCGGGGCCCGGGGGTACTTC. The rearrangement joins TRBV12-3 or TRBV12-4 to TRBJ2-5; 13 bases fit TRBD2. The V and J ends lost 5 bases and 13 bases, in that order; junction bases with no gene match: 10. The CDR3 contains 14 residues.

V and J are TRBV19 and TRBJ1-1; D unresolved. The CDR3 has 13 residues. Germline CDR1 is LNHDA and CDR2 is SQIVND (reference sequence). V lost 7 bases, J lost 0 bases, and 9 bases lay in between. The CDR3 DNA reads TGTGCCAGTACCGGCGATATGAACACTGAAGCTTTCTTT. It specifies CASTGDMNTEAFF.

This clonotype was seen only a few times. The J gene is TRBJ2-7, the V gene TRBV7-2; no firm D call. With 5 bases removed from V and 2 bases from J, the gap between germline ends came to 4 bases. The CDR3 extends over 11 amino acids. Germline CDR1 SGHTA, CDR2 FQGNSA. The CDR3 DNA follows: TGTGCCAGCAGCGAAGCCTACGAGCAGTACTTC. Residues: CASSEAYEQYF.

J is TRBJ2-5 and V is TRBV7-9; D call uncertain. The germline V gene has CDR1 SEHNR and CDR2 FQNEAQ (reference sequence). The CDR3 totals 14 residues. The V end lost 2 bases, the J end lost 3 bases, and 10 bases lay between the germline ends. The CDR3 loop is CASSLIGVKETQYF. The CDR3 region has the DNA TGTGCCAGCAGCTTAATTGGGGTTAAAGAGACCCAGTACTTC.

The chain uses TRBV7-9 and TRBJ2-1; the match to TRBD2 covers 10 bases. V trimming: 3 bases; J trimming: 4 bases; junction bases outside the gene matches: 6. The CDR3 extends over 16 amino acids. In germline, CDR1 is SEHNR, CDR2 FQNEAQ (reference sequence). CDR3 region: CASSLPRTSGYNEQFF. CDR3 sequence (DNA): TGTGCCAGCAGCTTGCCCAGGACTAGCGGATACAATGAGCAGTTCTTC.

The chain joins TRBV30 to TRBJ2-5; TRBD2 aligns across 11 bases. The CDR3 runs 15 residues. Trimming cost V 5 bases and J 5 bases; bases outside gene matches: 10. Germline CDR1 GTSNPN, CDR2 SVGIG (reference sequence). CDR3 sequence reads: CAWAYSGGAGETQYF. The DNA of the CDR3 is TGTGCCTGGGCCTATAGCGGGGGGGCGGGGGAGACCCAGTACTTC.

This rearrangement joins TRBV12-3 or TRBV12-4 to TRBJ1-1; 7 bases are shared with TRBD1. The J segment lost 0 bases and the V segment lost 5 bases, leaving 6 bases of the junction unmatched. The CDR3 is made up of 15 amino acids. CDR3 nucleotide sequence: TGTGCCAGCAGTGATCCGGGACAGATGAACACTGAAGCTTTCTTT. Its protein product is CASSDPGQMNTEAFF.

The CDR3 DNA sequence: TGTGCCAGCAGCGAAGGACAGGGGGCTAGAGATACGCAGTATTTT. Protein product: CASSEGQGARDTQYF. J is TRBJ2-3 and V is TRBV9; 11 positions match TRBD1. J lost 5 bases, V lost 3 bases, and 5 bases had no gene match. The germline gives CDR1 SGDLS, CDR2 YYNGEE. This CDR3 region has 15 residues.

V and J are TRBV5-1 and TRBJ2-1; D unclear. With 4 bases removed from V and 0 bases from J, the gap between germline ends came to 8 bases. This CDR3 region has 14 residues. CDR1 SGHRS and CDR2 YFSETQ come from the germline V gene. The CDR3 DNA sequence: TGCGCCAGCAGCCTAATAGACTCCTACAATGAGCAGTTCTTC. It encodes CASSLIDSYNEQFF.